This T cell receptor beta chain was retrieved from a study of T cell repertoires in cytomegalovirus infection. TCRdb ran MiXCR on the reads and lists one entry per CDR3 protein. The sample lists around 260,000 distinct CDR3 sequences; about 25% were seen once. Between the trimmed V and J ends, which lost 1 base and 11 bases, there was a span of 14 bases. The CDR3 spans 13 residues. The V gene's germline CDR1 is MNHNS and CDR2 SASEGT. This chain joins TRBV6-1 and TRBJ1-1; D is perhaps TRBD1 (6 bases). The source material was PBMCs. This sequence was found in a human donor in good health (CMV status not recorded). Some clones in this sample may be carry-over from other donors' samples. This CDR3 reads CASSEVWGAGAFF. For the CDR3, the DNA is TGTGCCAGCAGTGAAGTATGGGGGGCTGGGGCTTTCTTT.